Below are 26 T cell receptor beta chains sequenced from a single sample in a study of shared clonotypes between healthy human individuals. Sequencing was performed with immunoSEQ multiplex PCR; in TCRdb, only in-frame clones are kept and a portion is missing. The sample has approximately 110,000 clones, about 72% seen once; the top ten hold around 25%. Sequenced sample: memory CD8+ T cells sorted from blood. The subset: CD45RO+ cells pooled with CCR7-negative TemRA cells. Receptors originate from a woman aged 25 to 45 in good health.

This clone was seen a single time. J is TRBJ1-5 and V is TRBV30; a weak D match, TRBD1 (6 bases). The CDR3 length is 15 residues. Germline loops: CDR1 GTSNPN, CDR2 SVGIG (reference sequence). V shed 3 bases and J shed 7 bases, with 19 bases lying between them. The CDR3 reads CAWSIGGARGQPQHF. CDR3 coding DNA: TGTGCCTGGAGCATAGGGGGGGCGCGGGGACAGCCCCAGCATTTT.

This clone occurred many times. The chain has TRBV6-1 and TRBJ2-3, with 11 nucleotides matching TRBD1. The trim removed 1 base at V and 6 bases at J, leaving 3 bases unmatched. The CDR3 is made up of 15 amino acids. Germline CDR1 and CDR2: MNHNS and SASEGT. The CDR3 DNA sequence: TGTGCCAGCAGTGAAGGGACAGGGGGCGCGGATACGCAGTATTTT. Its translation is CASSEGTGGADTQYF.

The V gene is TRBV6-6, the J gene TRBJ2-4, with D perhaps TRBD2 (5 bases). From germline, CDR1 is MNHNY and CDR2 SVGAGI (reference sequence). Trimming left V 2 bases short and J 0 bases short, with 8 bases between. The CDR3 length is 15 residues. The CDR3 region has the DNA TGTGCCAGCAGTTACCCGGCGGGAGCCAAAAACATTCAGTACTTC. Translated, it gives CASSYPAGAKNIQYF.

This clone has a count of ten or more. The gene calls are TRBV6-6 and TRBJ2-7, with D uncertain. This CDR3 has 13 amino acids. In germline, CDR1 is MNHNY, CDR2 SVGAGI (reference sequence). The V end was cut by 2 bases, the J end by 6 bases, with 11 bases between. DNA for the CDR3: TGTGCCAGCAGTTACGGCCTCTTTGGCGAGCAGTACTTC. This codes for CASSYGLFGEQYF.

The chain recombines TRBV28 with TRBJ2-3; D unclear. The V end lost 1 base, the J end lost 6 bases, and 14 bases lay between the germline ends. Germline V CDR1 and CDR2: MDHEN, SYDVKM. The CDR3 spans 15 residues. In nucleotides, the CDR3 is TGTGCCAGCAGTTTATCGGCAGGACCGATCGATACGCAGTATTTT. Amino acid sequence: CASSLSAGPIDTQYF. The full variable domain, completed using reference TRBV28 and TRBJ2-3, is DVKVTQSSRYLVKRTGEKVFLECVQDMDHENMFWYRQDPGLGLRLIYFSYDVKMKEKGDIPEGYSVSREKKERFSLILESASTNQTSMYLCASSLSAGPIDTQYFGPGTRLTVL.

This clone has a count of ten or more. V gene TRBV6-4 combines with J gene TRBJ2-2; D tentatively reads TRBD1 or TRBD2 (5 bases each). V was cut by 4 bases and J by 0 bases, with 6 bases left in between. Germline lookup yields CDR1 MRHNA and CDR2 SNTAGT. The CDR3 has 14 residues. The CDR3 loop reads CASSGDANTGELFF. The CDR3 DNA sequence: TGTGCCAGCAGTGGGGACGCGAACACCGGGGAGCTGTTTTTT.

The J gene is TRBJ2-1, the V gene TRBV7-6, with 10 nucleotides matching TRBD2. The germline gives CDR1 SGHVS, CDR2 FNYEAQ. Trimming took 7 bases from V and 7 from J; bases not matched to a gene: 10. This CDR3 is 15 amino acids long. CDR3 in DNA: TGTGCCAGCAATCTCCTAGCGGGAGAAGGGAATGAGCAGTTCTTC. This codes for CASNLLAGEGNEQFF.

This clone has a handful of counts. V usage is TRBV6-5 and J usage is TRBJ2-4; D unclear. Between the trimmed V and J ends, which lost 0 bases and 8 bases, there was a span of 8 bases. The germline CDR1 and CDR2 sequences are MNHEY and SVGAGI. The CDR3 sequence is 13 residues long. CDR3 protein: CASSYSFEDIQYF. CDR3 nucleotide sequence: TGTGCCAGCAGTTACTCGTTTGAGGACATTCAGTACTTC.

The chain employs TRBV11-2 and TRBJ2-1; 9 nucleotides line up with TRBD1. The V gene end was trimmed by 1 base and the J gene end by 7 bases; junction bases not matched to a gene: 8. The germline gives CDR1 SGHAT, CDR2 FQNNGV. This CDR3 has 16 residues. The CDR3 DNA is TGTGCCAGCAGCTTAGTGGGGACAGGGTTCGAAAATGAGCAGTTCTTC. This sequence encodes CASSLVGTGFENEQFF.

The gene calls are TRBV6-5 and TRBJ2-5; possibly TRBD1 for D (6 bases). Deletions cut 6 bases from V and 5 bases from J, with 19 bases between. This CDR3 is 15 amino acids long. CDR1 MNHEY and CDR2 SVGAGI come from the germline V gene. CDR3 sequence: CASSETGLGRETQYF. The CDR3 bases are TGTGCCAGCAGCGAGACAGGACTGGGACGGGAGACCCAGTACTTC.

The rearrangement links TRBV29-1 to TRBJ2-2; maybe TRBD1 (6 bases). The germline V gene has CDR1 SQVTM and CDR2 ANQGSEA. The V end was cut by 2 bases, the J end by 7 bases, with 11 bases between. This CDR3 has 13 residues. The CDR3 nucleotides are TGCAGCGTTGAATGGGGGCTCGGCGGGGAGCTGTTTTTT. Amino acid sequence: CSVEWGLGGELFF.

The chain has TRBV2 and TRBJ2-7; D tentatively reads TRBD1 or TRBD2 (5 bases each). V was pared by 8 bases and J by 5 bases, with 22 bases between. From germline, CDR1 is SNHLY and CDR2 FYNNEI. This CDR3 has 15 residues. In DNA, the CDR3 is TGTGCCAGCCGCCCCGAAAGTAGAGGGACCCACGAGCAGTACTTC. Translating gives CASRPESRGTHEQYF. The full variable domain, in which reference TRBV2 and TRBJ2-7 provide the parts outside the CDR3, is EPEVTQTPSHQVTQMGQEVILRCVPISNHLYFYWYRQILGQKVEFLVSFYNNEISEKSEIFDDQFSVERPDGSNFTLKIRSTKLEDSAMYFCASRPESRGTHEQYFGPGTRLTVT.

V and J are TRBV7-2 and TRBJ2-6; D remains unclear. This CDR3 spans 12 amino acids. Germline values: CDR1 SGHTA, CDR2 FQGNSA. V was shortened by 4 bases and J by 8 bases, with 6 bases between the two germline ends. CDR3 protein: CASSSPPNVLTF. The DNA for the CDR3 is TGTGCCAGCAGCTCCCCCCCCAACGTCCTGACTTTC.

The chain links TRBV14 to TRBJ1-4, with TRBD1 matching over 8 bases. This CDR3 contains 15 residues. The ends lost 6 bases at V and 5 bases at J; junction bases unmatched: 8. Germline assignment: CDR1 SGHDN and CDR2 FVKESK. CDR3 loop: CASRPDRGPNEKLFF. The CDR3 nucleotides read TGTGCCAGCAGACCCGACAGGGGCCCGAATGAAAAACTGTTTTTT.

This sequence joins TRBV9 and TRBJ2-1, with 8 positions matching TRBD2. This CDR3 is 14 amino acids long. V shed 4 bases, J shed 8 bases, and the junction held 8 bases outside the gene matches. Germline-derived CDR1 and CDR2 are SGDLS and YYNGEE. In DNA form, the CDR3 reads TGTGCCAGCAGCCCACCGGGGGGGTCGCATGAGCAGTTCTTC. Its protein product is CASSPPGGSHEQFF. Combining the CDR3 with reference TRBV9 and TRBJ2-1 gives the whole variable domain DSGVTQTPKHLITATGQRVTLRCSPRSGDLSVYWYQQSLDQGLQFLIQYYNGEERAKGNILERFSAQQFPDLHSELNLSSLELGDSALYFCASSPPGGSHEQFFGPGTRLTVL.

This clone appeared a few times. The V and J genes are TRBV7-3 and TRBJ1-5; 10 nucleotides agree with TRBD1. V trimming: 3 bases; J trimming: 2 bases; junction bases outside the gene matches: 10. Germline V gene data show CDR1 as SGHTA and CDR2 as FQGTGA. The CDR3 length is 18 residues. CDR3 coding DNA: TGTGCCAGCAGCTTCTTAAGCCCGGGACAGGGGCGCAATCAGCCCCAGCATTTT. Residues: CASSFLSPGQGRNQPQHF.

This clone was detected many times. The sample contains more than one DNA sequence encoding this CDR3. J is TRBJ2-1 and V is TRBV27, with D unclear. The V end was cut by 2 bases, the J end by 5 bases, with 7 bases between. The CDR3 extends over 13 amino acids. Germline assignment: CDR1 MNHEY and CDR2 SMNVEV (reference sequence). Written as DNA, the CDR3 is TGTGCCAGCAGTTTAGGCAGACACAATGAGCAGTTCTTC. This codes for CASSLGRHNEQFF.

The chain carries TRBV28 and TRBJ1-5; tentatively, D is TRBD1 (5 bases). This CDR3 is built from 20 residues. V gave up 3 bases and J gave up 0 bases, with 24 bases separating them. CDR1 and CDR2 from the germline V gene are MDHEN and SYDVKM. CDR3 loop: CASSFRDGAYFTYSNQPQHF. The CDR3, as DNA: TGTGCCAGCAGTTTCCGGGACGGGGCTTACTTTACTTATAGCAATCAGCCCCAGCATTTT.

Many counts were recorded for this clone. Other DNA variants within this sample encode the same CDR3. DNA of the CDR3: TGTGCCAGCAGCTCTCCCCTAGCGGGAGGAGATACGCAGTATTTT. Its translation is CASSSPLAGGDTQYF. This chain joins TRBV7-9 and TRBJ2-3, with 11 nucleotides matching TRBD2. V dropped 4 bases and J dropped 5; count of bases not matched to a gene: 5. CDR1 and CDR2 (germline): SEHNR, FQNEAQ (reference sequence). There are 15 residues in the CDR3.

Notes on this clone: This same CDR3 is encoded by further DNA sequences in the sample. The chain is built from TRBV2 and TRBJ2-2; 11 bases align to TRBD1. CDR3 length: 15 residues. The germline gives CDR1 SNHLY, CDR2 FYNNEI. J gave up 2 bases and V 6 bases, and 2 bases lay outside the gene matches. CDR3 sequence reads: CASRGTGGNTGELFF. The DNA of the CDR3 is TGTGCCAGCAGAGGGACAGGGGGAAACACCGGGGAGCTGTTTTTT.

The sample holds a few counts of this clone. The chain joins TRBV30 to TRBJ2-6, with D perhaps TRBD2 (6 bases). V lost 5 bases and J 1 base, leaving 15 bases between the germline ends. Germline CDR1 GTSNPN, CDR2 SVGIG (reference sequence). The CDR3 length is 16 residues. CDR3 sequence reads: CAWGSTAGSGANVLTF. DNA of the CDR3: TGTGCCTGGGGGTCCACTGCGGGGTCTGGGGCCAACGTCCTGACTTTC.

The CDR3 is CASSGLQGAPEQFF. The CDR3 coding sequence is TGTGCCAGCAGTGGCCTCCAGGGGGCGCCTGAGCAGTTCTTC. J is TRBJ2-1 and V is TRBV25-1; 8 bases are shared with TRBD1. V shed 4 bases and J 9 bases; nucleotides not matched to a gene: 8. There are 14 residues in the CDR3. Germline lookup yields CDR1 MGHDK and CDR2 SYGVNS.

The J gene is TRBJ2-5, the V gene TRBV29-1; tentative D call: TRBD2 (5 bases). The length of the CDR3 is 17 residues. Trimming left V 3 bases short and J 5 bases short, with 25 bases between. Germline values: CDR1 SQVTM, CDR2 ANQGSEA. The CDR3 sequence: CSVDRSRPWRWMETQYF. CDR3 coding DNA: TGCAGCGTTGATCGGTCTAGACCGTGGAGGTGGATGGAGACCCAGTACTTC.

J is TRBJ1-5 and V is TRBV29-1; tentatively, D is TRBD1 (6 bases). V gave up 4 bases and J gave up 7 bases, with 17 bases separating them. This CDR3 has 14 residues. The germline gives CDR1 SQVTM, CDR2 ANQGSEA. The CDR3 is CSVATAGGGQPQHF. CDR3 DNA sequence: TGCAGCGTTGCAACTGCCGGGGGCGGCCAGCCCCAGCATTTT.

This chain links TRBV27 with TRBJ1-2; 9 bases map to TRBD1. The CDR3 length is 13 residues. J was trimmed by 7 bases and V by 4 bases; bases with no gene match: 4. The germline gives CDR1 MNHEY, CDR2 SMNVEV (reference sequence). CDR3 in DNA: TGTGCCAGCAGTTGGGACAGGGAGGGTGGCTACACCTTC. Translated, it gives CASSWDREGGYTF.

The sample holds a few counts of this clone. The V gene is TRBV10-3, the J gene TRBJ1-1; no clear D. CDR3 length: 15 amino acids. From germline, CDR1 is ENHRY and CDR2 SYGVKD. Between the trimmed V and J ends, which lost 5 bases and 3 bases, there was a span of 16 bases. The CDR3 nucleotides are TGTGCCATCAGTCCTGAGGGAGGGCGCGACACTGAAGCTTTCTTT. It yields the protein CAISPEGGRDTEAFF.